Below, one T cell receptor (beta chain) is given with its context. The sample is drawn from a study of CD8 T cells in Susac syndrome. TEMRA cells were FACS-enriched, while CD8+ and CD4+ T cells were negatively isolated. It was with random hexamers that about 0.45 to 1 ug RNA was reverse transcribed. Multiplex immunoSEQ PCR targeted 54 Vbeta and 13 Jbeta TCR beta segments. MiXCR, run by TCRdb on the immunoSEQ multiplex PCR reads, gives a single entry per CDR3 protein. The repertoire has approximately 200,000 distinct CDR3 sequences, 95% of them found once; the top ten carry 0.093%. V was shortened by 6 bases and J by 3 bases, with 8 bases between the two germline ends. The CDR3 has 12 amino acids.

The chain employs TRBV12-3 or TRBV12-4 and TRBJ2-5; D gene ambiguous. The sequencing input was CD4+ T cells from PBMCs. The sequence was obtained from a human donor with multiple sclerosis. The DNA of the CDR3 is TGTGCCAGCAGACTCCTAGAAGAGACCCAGTACTTC. It is translated as CASRLLEETQYF.